The 18 T cell receptor beta chains listed next were all sequenced from one sample in a study of cytomegalovirus exposure and HLA in healthy donors. TCRdb's copy holds only in-frame clones and misses some; the assay was immunoSEQ multiplex PCR. This sample has approximately 64,000 clones, with roughly 90% found just once. The sequenced sample was PBMCs. The receptors derive from a woman between 18 and 30 years old in good health and CMV-seronegative.

The chain couples TRBV11-3 to TRBJ2-2; D uncertain. This CDR3 region has 13 residues. The ends were cut back, 5 bases at V and 7 bases at J, with 11 bases in the middle. CDR1 and CDR2 from the germline V gene are SGHNT and YENEEA. As DNA, the CDR3 is TGTGCCAGCAGCCCAATTGCCGGCGGGGAGCTGTTTTTT. This sequence encodes CASSPIAGGELFF.

The gene calls are TRBV9 and TRBJ2-2, with 7 bases fitting TRBD2. V lost 0 bases and J lost 4; bases outside the gene matches: 9. CDR3 length equals 17 residues. Germline V gives CDR1 SGDLS, CDR2 YYNGEE. This CDR3 reads CASSVGGAGVITGELFF. Here the CDR3 DNA reads TGTGCCAGCAGCGTAGGGGGCGCGGGAGTTATCACCGGGGAGCTGTTTTTT. The full variable domain, in which reference TRBV9 and TRBJ2-2 provide the parts outside the CDR3, is DSGVTQTPKHLITATGQRVTLRCSPRSGDLSVYWYQQSLDQGLQFLIQYYNGEERAKGNILERFSAQQFPDLHSELNLSSLELGDSALYFCASSVGGAGVITGELFFGEGSRLTVL.

This chain joins TRBV28 and TRBJ1-2, with TRBD1 as a possible D gene (5 bases). This CDR3 has 13 residues. V lost 2 bases, J lost 4 bases, and 8 bases lay in between. Germline V CDR1 and CDR2: MDHEN, SYDVKM. DNA of the CDR3: TGTGCCAGCAGTTTACAGGGACTCTATGGCTACACCTTC. The encoded protein is CASSLQGLYGYTF.

V is TRBV28 and J is TRBJ2-3; 10 bases map to TRBD2. J was trimmed by 2 bases and V by 4 bases; bases with no gene match: 12. The CDR3 contains 18 residues. Germline V gene lookup returns CDR1 MDHEN and CDR2 SYDVKM. CDR3: CASSYVLWTSGFTDTQYF. The CDR3 nucleotides are TGTGCCAGCAGTTACGTCCTCTGGACTAGCGGTTTCACAGATACGCAGTATTTT.

The chain combines TRBV7-9 with TRBJ2-7; 11 nucleotides line up with TRBD2. This CDR3 contains 16 residues. CDR1 is SEHNR and CDR2 is FQNEAQ in the germline V gene (reference sequence). With 5 bases clipped from V and 1 base from J, the junction kept 7 bases outside the gene matches. In DNA form, the CDR3 reads TGTGCCAGCAGCCCCCAGGGACTAGCGGCATCCTACGAGCAGTACTTC. The encoded protein is CASSPQGLAASYEQYF.

The chain is built from TRBV4-3 and TRBJ2-3; tentatively, D is TRBD1 (6 bases). The V and J ends lost 0 bases and 2 bases respectively, with 24 bases between them. Germline CDR1 reads LGHNA; CDR2 reads YSLEER. The CDR3 sequence is 20 residues long. This CDR3 is CASSQDSPGANHLNTDTQYF. DNA for the CDR3: TGCGCCAGCAGCCAAGATAGTCCAGGGGCTAATCACCTGAACACAGATACGCAGTATTTT.

The CDR3 DNA is TGTGCCAGTTCCTCGCAGGGATACAATGAGCAGTTCTTC. Translation gives CASSSQGYNEQFF. The chain employs TRBV19 and TRBJ2-1; a weak D match, TRBD1 (5 bases). Trimming took 8 bases from V and 4 from J, leaving 12 bases between them. Germline V gene sequence: CDR1 LNHDA, CDR2 SQIVND (reference sequence). The CDR3 covers 13 residues.

This clone was recorded only once. The rearrangement uses TRBV10-3 and TRBJ2-3; 7 bases are shared with TRBD2. V trimming: 2 bases; J trimming: 2 bases; junction bases outside the gene matches: 4. Germline V CDR1 and CDR2: ENHRY, SYGVKD. The CDR3 spans 15 residues. The CDR3 sequence: CAISERLADTDTQYF. As DNA, the CDR3 is TGTGCCATCAGTGAGAGGCTAGCGGACACAGATACGCAGTATTTT.

The J gene is TRBJ2-7, the V gene TRBV5-5; 12 bases map to TRBD2. V was clipped by 3 bases and J by 9 bases; unmatched bases: 7. The CDR3 extends over 14 amino acids. CDR1 is SGHKS and CDR2 is YYEKEE in the germline V gene (reference sequence). CDR3 nucleotide sequence: TGTGCCAGCAGCTCCGGACTAGCGGGAACGGGGCAGTACTTC. Protein: CASSSGLAGTGQYF.

The chain recombines TRBV6-1 with TRBJ2-7, with a possible D match to TRBD2 (6 bases). Trimming removed 2 bases from V and 0 bases from J, with 11 bases in between. The CDR3 contains 15 residues. CDR1 and CDR2 from the germline V gene are MNHNS and SASEGT. Written as DNA, the CDR3 is TGTGCCAGCAGTGAATTGGGACTCCTCTCCTACGAGCAGTACTTC. Protein sequence: CASSELGLLSYEQYF.

The gene calls are TRBV27 and TRBJ2-1, with TRBD2 identical over 9 bases. After removal of 6 bases from V and 8 bases from J, the junction contained 5 bases not matched to a gene. The CDR3 spans 13 residues. The germline V gene has CDR1 MNHEY and CDR2 SMNVEV (reference sequence). CDR3 coding DNA: TGTGCCAGCAGAAGAGCGGGGGGTGATGAGCAGTTCTTC. Translation gives CASRRAGGDEQFF.

CDR3 coding DNA: TGTGCCAGCAGCGCACAGGGGGCGAGAGTTGGAAACACCATATATTTT. Its translation is CASSAQGARVGNTIYF. The rearrangement uses TRBV9 and TRBJ1-3; TRBD1 aligns across 9 bases. The CDR3 contains 16 residues. V lost 3 bases to trimming and J lost 3 bases; unmatched junction nucleotides: 7. The V gene's germline CDR1 is SGDLS and CDR2 YYNGEE.

V gene TRBV28 combines with J gene TRBJ1-2, with TRBD1 as a possible D gene (6 bases). The ends were cut back, 5 bases at V and 5 bases at J, with 12 bases in the middle. The CDR3 covers 13 residues. Germline CDR1 is MDHEN and CDR2 is SYDVKM. This CDR3 reads CASSLRGGYGYTF. The CDR3 DNA is TGTGCCAGCAGTCTCAGGGGTGGGTATGGCTACACCTTC.

The V and J genes are TRBV6-1 and TRBJ2-5; 12 bases line up with TRBD2. This CDR3 is built from 15 residues. Trimming took 4 bases from V and 5 from J; bases not matched to a gene: 5. CDR1 and CDR2 from the germline V gene are MNHNS and SASEGT. The CDR3 here is CASSALAGGMETQYF. DNA of the CDR3: TGTGCCAGCAGTGCACTAGCGGGGGGCATGGAGACCCAGTACTTC.

The V and J genes are TRBV6-1 and TRBJ1-5; perhaps TRBD1 as D (5 bases). With 1 base removed from V and 3 bases from J, the gap between germline ends came to 13 bases. CDR3 length: 16 residues. In germline, CDR1 is MNHNS, CDR2 SASEGT. Here the CDR3 reads CASSEGQGIDNQPQHF. The CDR3 DNA sequence: TGTGCCAGCAGTGAAGGTCAGGGTATTGACAATCAGCCCCAGCATTTT.

The V call is TRBV15, the J call TRBJ1-4; 8 nucleotides match TRBD1. CDR1 and CDR2 from the germline V gene are LNHNV and YYDKDF (reference sequence). Trimming removed 5 bases from V and 6 bases from J; junction bases left unmatched: 8. The CDR3 extends over 15 amino acids. CDR3 residues: CATSPRDRPHEKLFF. The CDR3 DNA follows: TGTGCCACCAGCCCGCGGGACAGGCCCCATGAAAAACTGTTTTTT.

V and J are TRBV4-1 and TRBJ1-1; a weak D match, TRBD1 (6 bases). Germline lookup yields CDR1 MGHRA and CDR2 YSYEKL. CDR3 size: 14 residues. V gave up 6 bases and J gave up 0 bases, with 11 bases separating them. The CDR3 DNA reads TGCGCCAGCAGTATAGGGGACATGAACACTGAAGCTTTCTTT. It codes for CASSIGDMNTEAFF.

In this sample, this clone turned up many times. The chain is built from TRBV7-2 and TRBJ1-2; D perhaps matches TRBD1 (5 bases). Trimming took off 0 bases at V and 6 bases at J, with 14 bases between the two ends. The CDR3 consists of 15 residues. Germline V gives CDR1 SGHTA, CDR2 FQGNSA. The CDR3 coding sequence is TGTGCCAGCAGCTTAGCTGGGCAGGGTGGGAATGGCTACACCTTC. It specifies CASSLAGQGGNGYTF.